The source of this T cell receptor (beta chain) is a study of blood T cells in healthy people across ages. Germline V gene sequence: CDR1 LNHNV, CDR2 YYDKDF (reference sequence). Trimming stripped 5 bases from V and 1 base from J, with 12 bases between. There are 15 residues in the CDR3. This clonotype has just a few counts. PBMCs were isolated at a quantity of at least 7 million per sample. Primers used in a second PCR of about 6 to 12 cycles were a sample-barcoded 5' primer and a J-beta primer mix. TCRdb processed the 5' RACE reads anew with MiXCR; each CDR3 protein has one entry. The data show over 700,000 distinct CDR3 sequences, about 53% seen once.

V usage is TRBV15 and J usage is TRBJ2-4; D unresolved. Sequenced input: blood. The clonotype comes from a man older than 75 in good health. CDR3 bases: TGTGCCACCAGCGGGGTAGAGCAGGCCAAAAACATTCAGTACTTC. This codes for CATSGVEQAKNIQYF.